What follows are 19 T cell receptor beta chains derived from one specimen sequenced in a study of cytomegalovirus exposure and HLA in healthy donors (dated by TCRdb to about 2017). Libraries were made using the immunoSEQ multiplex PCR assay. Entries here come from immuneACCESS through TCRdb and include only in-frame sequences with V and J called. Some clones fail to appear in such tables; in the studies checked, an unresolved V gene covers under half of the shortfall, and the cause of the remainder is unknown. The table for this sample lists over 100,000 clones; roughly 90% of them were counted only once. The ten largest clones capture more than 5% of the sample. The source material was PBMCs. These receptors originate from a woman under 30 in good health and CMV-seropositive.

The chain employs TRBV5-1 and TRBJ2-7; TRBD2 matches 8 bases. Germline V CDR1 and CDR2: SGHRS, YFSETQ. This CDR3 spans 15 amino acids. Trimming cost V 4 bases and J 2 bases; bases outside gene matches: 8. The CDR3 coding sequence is TGCGCCAGCAGCCCTCAGGGAGCGGGAGCCTACGAGCAGTACTTC. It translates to CASSPQGAGAYEQYF.

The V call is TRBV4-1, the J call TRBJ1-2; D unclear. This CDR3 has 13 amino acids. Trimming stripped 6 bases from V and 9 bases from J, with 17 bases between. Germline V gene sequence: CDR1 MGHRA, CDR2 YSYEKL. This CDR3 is CASRSTGNDRYTF. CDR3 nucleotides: TGCGCCAGCAGGTCGACCGGGAATGACCGCTACACCTTC.

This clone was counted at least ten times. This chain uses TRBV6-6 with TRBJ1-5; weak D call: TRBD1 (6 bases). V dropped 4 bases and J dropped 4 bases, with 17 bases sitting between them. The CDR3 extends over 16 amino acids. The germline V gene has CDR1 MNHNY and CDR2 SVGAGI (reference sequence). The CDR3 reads CASSWEIGQPNQPQHF. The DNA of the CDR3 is TGTGCCAGCAGTTGGGAAATCGGACAGCCTAATCAGCCCCAGCATTTT.

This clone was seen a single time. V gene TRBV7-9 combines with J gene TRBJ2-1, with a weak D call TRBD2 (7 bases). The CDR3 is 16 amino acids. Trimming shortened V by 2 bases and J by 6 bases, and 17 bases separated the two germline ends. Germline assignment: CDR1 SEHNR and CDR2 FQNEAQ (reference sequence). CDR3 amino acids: CASSLPVGGAINEQFF. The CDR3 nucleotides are TGTGCCAGCAGCTTACCAGTTGGGGGGGCCATCAATGAGCAGTTCTTC.

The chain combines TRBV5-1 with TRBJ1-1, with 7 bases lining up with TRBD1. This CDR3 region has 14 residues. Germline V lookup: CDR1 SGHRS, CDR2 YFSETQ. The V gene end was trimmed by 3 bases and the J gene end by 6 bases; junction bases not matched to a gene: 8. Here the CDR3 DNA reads TGCGCCAGCAGCTCCTATAGTACAGGGGCTGAAGCTTTCTTT. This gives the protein CASSSYSTGAEAFF.

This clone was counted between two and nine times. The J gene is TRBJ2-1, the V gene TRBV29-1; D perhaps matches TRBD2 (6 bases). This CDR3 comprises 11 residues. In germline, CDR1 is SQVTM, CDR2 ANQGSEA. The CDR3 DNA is TGCAGTAAGTTACACGGGGGTGAGCAGTTCTTC. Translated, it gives CSKLHGGEQFF.

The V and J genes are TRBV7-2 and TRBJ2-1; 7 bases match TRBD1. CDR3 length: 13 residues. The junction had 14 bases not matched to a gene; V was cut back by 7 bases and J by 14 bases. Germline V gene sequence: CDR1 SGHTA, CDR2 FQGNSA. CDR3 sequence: CASTLNQGTEEFF. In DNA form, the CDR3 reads TGTGCCAGCACCCTAAACCAGGGGACAGAAGAGTTCTTC.

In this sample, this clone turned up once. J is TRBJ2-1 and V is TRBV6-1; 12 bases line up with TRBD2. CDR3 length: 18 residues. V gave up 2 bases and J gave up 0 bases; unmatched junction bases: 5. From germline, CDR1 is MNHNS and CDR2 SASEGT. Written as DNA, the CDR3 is TGTGCCAGCAGTGAAAGGACTAGCGGGGCCGCCTCCTACAATGAGCAGTTCTTC. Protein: CASSERTSGAASYNEQFF.

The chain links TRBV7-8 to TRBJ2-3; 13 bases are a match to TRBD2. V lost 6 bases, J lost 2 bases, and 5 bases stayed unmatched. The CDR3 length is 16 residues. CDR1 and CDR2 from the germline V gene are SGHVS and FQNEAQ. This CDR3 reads CASRRTSGSTTDTQYF. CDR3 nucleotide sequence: TGTGCCAGCAGACGGACTAGCGGGAGTACCACAGATACGCAGTATTTT.

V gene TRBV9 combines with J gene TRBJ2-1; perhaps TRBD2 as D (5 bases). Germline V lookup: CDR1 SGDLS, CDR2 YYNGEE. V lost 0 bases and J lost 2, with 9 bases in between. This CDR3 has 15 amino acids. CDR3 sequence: CASSVDPGTYNEQFF. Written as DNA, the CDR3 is TGTGCCAGCAGCGTAGATCCGGGAACCTACAATGAGCAGTTCTTC.

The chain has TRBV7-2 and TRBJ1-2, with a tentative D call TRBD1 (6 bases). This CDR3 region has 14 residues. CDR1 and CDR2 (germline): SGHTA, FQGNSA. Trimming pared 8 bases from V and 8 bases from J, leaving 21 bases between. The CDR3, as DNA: TGTGCCAGCCACCCTCAGGGGCTGGTGGGGGGCTACACCTTC. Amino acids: CASHPQGLVGGYTF. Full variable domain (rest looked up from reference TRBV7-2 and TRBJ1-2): GAGVSQSPSNKVTEKGKDVELRCDPISGHTALYWYRQSLGQGLEFLIYFQGNSAPDKSGLPSDRFSAERTGGSVSTLTIQRTQQEDSAVYLCASHPQGLVGGYTFGSGTRLTVV.

CDR3 nucleotide sequence: TGTGCCAGTAGTGCAGTACTCCGGGTGCAAGAGACCCAGTACTTC. It specifies CASSAVLRVQETQYF. The chain recombines TRBV19 with TRBJ2-5, with D unresolved. V was pared by 5 bases and J by 2 bases, with 15 bases between. The CDR3 runs 15 residues. Germline V CDR1 and CDR2: LNHDA, SQIVND (reference sequence). The full variable domain, completed using reference TRBV19 and TRBJ2-5, is DGGITQSPKYLFRKEGQNVTLSCEQNLNHDAMYWYRQDPGQGLRLIYYSQIVNDFQKGDIAEGYSVSREKKESFPLTVTSAQKNPTAFYLCASSAVLRVQETQYFGPGTRLLVL.

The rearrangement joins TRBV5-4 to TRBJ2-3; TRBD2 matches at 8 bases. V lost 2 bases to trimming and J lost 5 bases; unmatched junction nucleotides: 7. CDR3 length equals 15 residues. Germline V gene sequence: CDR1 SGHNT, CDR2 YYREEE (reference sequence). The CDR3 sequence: CASSLERGHEDTQYF. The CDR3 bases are TGTGCCAGCAGCTTAGAGCGGGGGCACGAAGATACGCAGTATTTT.

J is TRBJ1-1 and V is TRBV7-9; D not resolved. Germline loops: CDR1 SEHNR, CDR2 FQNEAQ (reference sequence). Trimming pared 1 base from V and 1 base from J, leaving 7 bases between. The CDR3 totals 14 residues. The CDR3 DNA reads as TGTGCCAGCAGCTTAGGGGAGAGGAACACTGAAGCTTTCTTT. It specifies CASSLGERNTEAFF.

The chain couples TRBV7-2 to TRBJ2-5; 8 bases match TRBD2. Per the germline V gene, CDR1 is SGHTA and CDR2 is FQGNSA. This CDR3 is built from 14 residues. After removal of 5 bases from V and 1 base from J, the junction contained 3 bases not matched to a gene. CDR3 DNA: TGTGCCAGCAGCGTTACTAGCGGCCAAGAGACCCAGTACTTC. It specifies CASSVTSGQETQYF. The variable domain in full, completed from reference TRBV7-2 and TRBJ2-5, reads GAGVSQSPSNKVTEKGKDVELRCDPISGHTALYWYRQSLGQGLEFLIYFQGNSAPDKSGLPSDRFSAERTGGSVSTLTIQRTQQEDSAVYLCASSVTSGQETQYFGPGTRLLVL.

CDR3 sequence (DNA): TGTGCCAGCAGCTTCGGACTAGCGGACAACGAGCAGTACTTC. Its protein product is CASSFGLADNEQYF. The chain employs TRBV7-9 and TRBJ2-7, with 10 positions matching TRBD2. V gave up 3 bases and J gave up 5 bases; unmatched junction bases: 4. Germline loops: CDR1 SEHNR, CDR2 FQNEAQ (reference sequence). The CDR3 totals 14 residues.

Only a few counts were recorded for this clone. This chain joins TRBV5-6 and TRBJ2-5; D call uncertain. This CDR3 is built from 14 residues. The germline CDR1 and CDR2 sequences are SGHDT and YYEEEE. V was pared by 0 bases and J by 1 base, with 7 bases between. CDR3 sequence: CASSLGRIQETQYF. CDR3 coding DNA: TGTGCCAGCAGCTTGGGGCGGATCCAAGAGACCCAGTACTTC.

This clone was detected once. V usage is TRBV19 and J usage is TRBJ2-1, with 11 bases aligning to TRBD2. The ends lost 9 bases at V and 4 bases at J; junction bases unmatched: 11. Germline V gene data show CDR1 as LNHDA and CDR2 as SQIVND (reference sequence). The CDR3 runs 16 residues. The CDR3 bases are TGTGCCAGCACGCCAGGGACTAGCGGCCATTACAATGAGCAGTTCTTC. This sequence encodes CASTPGTSGHYNEQFF.

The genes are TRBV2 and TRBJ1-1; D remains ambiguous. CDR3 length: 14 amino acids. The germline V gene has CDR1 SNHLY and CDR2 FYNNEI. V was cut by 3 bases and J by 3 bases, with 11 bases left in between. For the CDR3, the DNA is TGTGCCAGCAGTGAGGGCCTTTGGGACACTGAAGCTTTCTTT. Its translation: CASSEGLWDTEAFF.